The subject of this entry is one TCR beta chain. The data are from a study of Ad26.COV2.S vaccination and SARS-CoV-2 variants. In the study overall: By the intramuscular route, Ad26.COV2.S was given once, or twice 56 days apart.

V was clipped by 3 bases and J by 11 bases, with 17 bases between them. The germline V gene encodes CDR1 LNHDA and CDR2 SQIVND (reference sequence). The CDR3 covers 14 residues. Treatment indicated: some 19 received Ad26.COV2.S at low or high dose, single or two shots; several received placebo; per-sample allocation not given. Following the first vaccine or placebo injection, samples were taken on day 63. Data came from immunoSEQ multiplex PCR; TCRdb stores just in-frame clones and leaves some out. The sample consists of more than 300,000 clones, roughly 90% of them appearing once. V is TRBV19 and J is TRBJ1-5; D possibly corresponds to TRBD1 (5 bases). The TCR originated in a person aged 18-60 years who received the Ad26.COV2.S COVID-19 vaccine or a placebo. The input for sequencing was peripheral blood, taken in a trial of Ad26.COV2.S vaccine versus placebo. The CDR3 nucleotides read TGTGCCAGTAGTATTTTGCAGGGTTTGAGGGCCCAGCATTTT. Residues: CASSILQGLRAQHF.